These 26 T cell receptor beta chains originate from one sample sequenced in a study of blood T cells in healthy people across ages. The authors ran a second PCR of roughly 6 to 11 cycles using a sample-barcoded 5' primer and a J-beta primer mix. One entry per CDR3 protein, called by TCRdb with MiXCR from the 5' RACE reads. The sample comprises roughly 410,000 distinct CDR3 sequences, about half of which are singletons, and around 50% rests with the top ten. Sequenced material: blood. The receptors originated from a man in his 60s in good health.

The chain employs TRBV7-2 and TRBJ2-5; TRBD2 might be the D (5 bases). V was clipped by 5 bases and J by 7 bases, with 20 bases between them. Germline values: CDR1 SGHTA, CDR2 FQGNSA. The CDR3 loop spans 15 amino acids. This chain's CDR3 is CASSPRVLGPGTQYF. CDR3 DNA sequence: TGTGCCAGCAGCCCGAGGGTGCTAGGGCCGGGGACCCAGTACTTC.

This clonotype was found a few times. V and J are TRBV28 and TRBJ2-3, with 8 nucleotides matching TRBD1. Germline V gene data show CDR1 as MDHEN and CDR2 as SYDVKM. The CDR3 runs to 17 residues. V shed 3 bases and J 4 bases; nucleotides not matched to a gene: 12. The chain's CDR3 is CASSFWAQGARADTQYF. CDR3 in DNA: TGTGCCAGCAGTTTTTGGGCTCAGGGGGCGCGGGCAGATACGCAGTATTTT.

J is TRBJ2-5 and V is TRBV28; D perhaps matches TRBD2 (6 bases). CDR1 is MDHEN and CDR2 is SYDVKM in the germline V gene. V was cut by 5 bases and J by 7 bases, with 17 bases left in between. This CDR3 has 14 residues. The CDR3 sequence is CASSPITGDGTQYF. Written as DNA, the CDR3 is TGTGCCAGCAGTCCTATTACGGGGGATGGGACCCAGTACTTC. The entire variable domain, with the rest obtained from reference TRBV28 and TRBJ2-5, is as follows: DVKVTQSSRYLVKRTGEKVFLECVQDMDHENMFWYRQDPGLGLRLIYFSYDVKMKEKGDIPEGYSVSREKKERFSLILESASTNQTSMYLCASSPITGDGTQYFGPGTRLLVL.

This clonotype has a handful of counts. This chain uses TRBV7-6 with TRBJ1-4; tentative D call: TRBD1 (6 bases). The V and J ends lost 5 bases and 7 bases respectively, with 17 bases between them. Germline values: CDR1 SGHVS, CDR2 FNYEAQ. The CDR3 runs 15 residues. CDR3 loop: CASSVQQGIGEKLFF. In DNA, the CDR3 is TGTGCCAGCAGCGTTCAACAGGGAATTGGTGAAAAACTGTTTTTT.

Remarks on this clonotype: At one end, the junction sequence differs from germline, possibly due to a read error. This chain joins TRBV11-2 and TRBJ2-1; D ambiguous. Per the germline V gene, CDR1 is SGHAT and CDR2 is FQNNGV. CDR3 length: 13 residues. The CDR3 sequence: CASSLGLVNEQFF. In DNA, the CDR3 is TGTGCCAGCAGCTTAGGACTTGTCAATGAGCAGTTTTTC.

The chain combines TRBV20-1 with TRBJ2-1; 7 bases align to TRBD2. The CDR3 extends over 13 amino acids. V gave up 6 bases and J gave up 7 bases; unmatched junction bases: 9. In germline, CDR1 is DFQATT, CDR2 SNEGSKA (reference sequence). CDR3 bases: TGCAGTGCGCCCGGGGAGGGCCGTAATGAGCAGTTCTTC. Its translation: CSAPGEGRNEQFF.

This clonotype was found a few times. The CDR3 reads CASSYKGDTQYF. In nucleotides, the CDR3 is TGTGCCAGCAGTTACAAGGGGGATACGCAGTATTTT. The rearrangement uses TRBV6-6 and TRBJ2-3, with D maybe TRBD1 (5 bases). Between the trimmed V and J ends, which lost 2 bases and 6 bases, there was a span of 6 bases. The CDR3 covers 12 residues. Germline V gene data show CDR1 as MNHNY and CDR2 as SVGAGI (reference sequence).

This clonotype showed up just once. The chain carries TRBV7-9 and TRBJ2-7; D is uncertain. V lost 2 bases and J 5 bases, leaving 7 bases between the germline ends. Per the germline V gene, CDR1 is SEHNR and CDR2 is FQNEAQ (reference sequence). The CDR3 runs 12 residues. The CDR3 DNA reads TGTGCCAGCAGCTTATGGCCCGACGAGCAGTACTTC. This sequence encodes CASSLWPDEQYF. The full variable domain, completed using reference TRBV7-9 and TRBJ2-7, is DTGVSQNPRHKITKRGQNVTFRCDPISEHNRLYWYRQTLGQGPEFLTYFQNEAQLEKSRLLSDRFSAERPKGSFSTLEIQRTEQGDSAMYLCASSLWPDEQYFGPGTRLTVT.

The chain employs TRBV29-1 and TRBJ1-1; D is possibly TRBD1 (5 bases). From germline, CDR1 is SQVTM and CDR2 ANQGSEA. V was pared by 4 bases and J by 2 bases, with 8 bases between. The CDR3 is made up of 12 amino acids. CDR3 nucleotide sequence: TGCAGCGTTGTGGGGGAAAACACTGAAGCTTTCTTT. Its translation: CSVVGENTEAFF.

In its sample, this clonotype was seen a few times. The CDR3 region is CASIDRPPRKQYF. The CDR3 region has the DNA TGTGCCAGCATAGACAGACCACCTAGGAAACAGTACTTC. The chain is built from TRBV28 and TRBJ2-7; tentative D call: TRBD1 (5 bases). CDR1 is MDHEN and CDR2 is SYDVKM in the germline V gene. The V and J ends lost 7 bases and 10 bases respectively, with 20 bases between them. The CDR3 length is 13 residues.

The gene calls are TRBV12-3 or TRBV12-4 and TRBJ2-1; maybe TRBD2 (6 bases). The CDR3 spans 15 residues. V lost 3 bases to trimming and J lost 0 bases, with 9 bases between them. The CDR3 loop reads CASSFRESSYNEQFF. Here the CDR3 DNA reads TGTGCCAGCAGTTTCCGGGAGAGCTCCTACAATGAGCAGTTCTTC.

The J gene is TRBJ2-1, the V gene TRBV6-4; 10 nucleotides line up with TRBD1. This CDR3 is 13 amino acids long. The germline V gene has CDR1 MRHNA and CDR2 SNTAGT. With V trimmed by 7 bases and J by 6 bases, 3 bases remained unmatched. This chain's CDR3 is CASKDRGANEQFF. The CDR3 nucleotides are TGTGCCAGCAAGGACAGGGGGGCCAATGAGCAGTTCTTC.

For this clonotype: An end of the junction differs from the germline gene, which may be a read error. This chain connects TRBV7-9 to TRBJ2-1, with a tentative D call TRBD2 (6 bases). This CDR3 region has 15 residues. The germline V gene encodes CDR1 SEHNR and CDR2 FQNEAQ (reference sequence). The CDR3 spells CASSLDGGSYNGQFF. The CDR3, as DNA: TGTGCCAGCAGCTTAGACGGGGGATCCTACAATGGGCAGTTCTTC.

The chain employs TRBV29-1 and TRBJ2-3, with 12 nucleotides matching TRBD2. The CDR3 totals 14 residues. The V and J ends lost 4 bases and 6 bases, in that order; junction bases with no gene match: 5. Germline V gene lookup returns CDR1 SQVTM and CDR2 ANQGSEA. CDR3 residues: CSVAPSGRDDTQYF. DNA for the CDR3: TGCAGCGTTGCCCCTAGCGGGAGGGATGATACGCAGTATTTT.

This sequence joins TRBV7-2 and TRBJ2-3; 8 bases map to TRBD2. There are 12 residues in the CDR3. Looked up from germline, CDR1 is SGHTA and CDR2 is FQGNSA. With 4 bases clipped from V and 8 bases from J, the junction kept 2 bases outside the gene matches. CDR3 sequence reads: CASSSSGGTQYF. The CDR3 bases are TGTGCCAGCAGCTCCAGCGGGGGTACGCAGTATTTT.

This chain uses TRBV7-2 with TRBJ2-3; D unclear. This CDR3 contains 16 residues. V was pared by 4 bases and J by 0 bases, with 14 bases between. CDR1 SGHTA and CDR2 FQGNSA come from the germline V gene. This chain's CDR3 is CASSYSVRTSTDTQYF. CDR3 coding DNA: TGTGCCAGCAGCTATAGTGTACGTACTAGCACAGATACGCAGTATTTT. Based on the CDR3 plus reference TRBV7-2 and TRBJ2-3, the full variable domain is GAGVSQSPSNKVTEKGKDVELRCDPISGHTALYWYRQSLGQGLEFLIYFQGNSAPDKSGLPSDRFSAERTGGSVSTLTIQRTQQEDSAVYLCASSYSVRTSTDTQYFGPGTRLTVL.

This clonotype was recorded a few times. The rearrangement joins TRBV12-3 or TRBV12-4 to TRBJ2-2; 12 positions agree with TRBD2. This CDR3 is built from 14 residues. Losses at the gene ends were 6 bases for V and 9 bases for J; bases not matched to a gene: 5. The CDR3 region has the DNA TGTGCCAGCAGAAGCGGACTAGCGGGGAGGGAGCTGTTTTTT. Translated: CASRSGLAGRELFF.

This clonotype was detected only a few times. The chain is built from TRBV4-1 and TRBJ2-3; 13 positions match TRBD2. Trimming took 6 bases from V and 2 from J; bases not matched to a gene: 11. The CDR3 is 18 residues long. The germline gives CDR1 MGHRA, CDR2 YSYEKL. CDR3 coding DNA: TGCGCCAGCAGTTCCACTAGCGGGAGGGCCCAAGACACAGATACGCAGTATTTT. It translates to CASSSTSGRAQDTDTQYF.

The sample holds a few counts of this clonotype. This sequence joins TRBV5-1 and TRBJ2-1; D not certain. The CDR3 extends over 12 amino acids. Trimming took 2 bases from V and 8 from J, leaving 8 bases between them. CDR1 is SGHRS, CDR2 YFSETQ, per germline. CDR3 coding DNA: TGCGCCAGCAGCTTCCCTCTCGATGAGCAGTTCTTC. It encodes CASSFPLDEQFF. Looking up the rest from reference TRBV5-1 and TRBJ2-1 gives the full variable domain: KAGVTQTPRYLIKTRGQQVTLSCSPISGHRSVSWYQQTPGQGLQFLFEYFSETQRNKGNFPGRFSGRQFSNSRSEMNVSTLELGDSALYLCASSFPLDEQFFGPGTRLTVL.

This chain connects TRBV6-6 to TRBJ1-6; 9 nucleotides agree with TRBD1. CDR3 length: 15 residues. The germline CDR1 and CDR2 sequences are MNHNY and SVGAGI (reference sequence). V was clipped by 8 bases and J by 7 bases; unmatched bases: 9. The CDR3 sequence: CASGLTGTGNSPLHF. DNA of the CDR3: TGTGCCAGCGGACTAACCGGGACAGGGAATTCACCCCTCCACTTT.

This clonotype was seen repeatedly, ten times or more. CDR3 in amino acids: CASTVYAGGGEQYF. The CDR3 coding sequence is TGTGCCAGCACCGTTTACGCAGGGGGCGGCGAGCAGTACTTC. The rearrangement joins TRBV9 to TRBJ2-7; 8 nucleotides agree with TRBD1. CDR3 length: 14 residues. Germline V lookup: CDR1 SGDLS, CDR2 YYNGEE. The V gene end was trimmed by 6 bases and the J gene end by 6 bases; junction bases not matched to a gene: 11.

This clonotype was seen a few times. The chain has TRBV4-2 and TRBJ1-2; TRBD1 is a possible D gene (5 bases). The CDR3 is 13 residues long. V was pared by 0 bases and J by 8 bases, with 10 bases between. The V gene's germline CDR1 is LGHNA and CDR2 YNFKEQ. The CDR3 protein is CASSQEGEGGYTF. The CDR3 DNA is TGTGCCAGCAGCCAAGAGGGCGAGGGGGGCTACACCTTC.

Comment on this clonotype: The junction departs from germline at one end; a sequencing error may be responsible. The chain couples TRBV20-1 to TRBJ2-5; 15 bases are a match to TRBD2. This CDR3 has 16 amino acids. Germline CDR1 reads DFQATT; CDR2 reads SNEGSKA (reference sequence). The CDR3 nucleotides are TGCAGTGTCAGAGGGACTAGCGGGAGGTACCAAGAGGCCCAGTACTTC. Protein product: CSVRGTSGRYQEAQYF.

This clonotype was counted once. One junction end does not reproduce the germline sequence, and a read error may be involved. The chain joins TRBV20-1 to TRBJ2-6; 7 nucleotides align to TRBD1. There are 15 residues in the CDR3. Germline V lookup: CDR1 DFQATT, CDR2 SNEGSKA (reference sequence). The CDR3: CSADRQGTGANALTF. DNA for the CDR3: TGCAGTGCTGACCGACAGGGTACTGGGGCCAACGCCCTGACTTTC.

The sample holds one count of this clonotype. This chain joins TRBV4-1 and TRBJ2-1; 7 bases match TRBD2. Germline V gives CDR1 MGHRA, CDR2 YSYEKL. The V gene end was trimmed by 0 bases and the J gene end by 1 base; junction bases not matched to a gene: 6. This CDR3 spans 17 amino acids. CDR3 sequence: CASSQDETSYSYNEQFF. CDR3 sequence (DNA): TGCGCCAGCAGCCAAGATGAGACTAGCTATTCCTACAATGAGCAGTTCTTC.

The chain uses TRBV28 and TRBJ2-3; 7 bases line up with TRBD1. Germline V gene data show CDR1 as MDHEN and CDR2 as SYDVKM. This CDR3 is built from 16 residues. V gave up 8 bases and J gave up 1 base; unmatched junction bases: 12. The CDR3 nucleotides are TGTGCCAGCGGAGTCGAACCGGGACAGCGCACAGATACGCAGTATTTT. This encodes CASGVEPGQRTDTQYF.